This note documents a single T cell receptor beta chain sequence. The data derive from a study of blood T cell repertoires in COVID-19. About the study: Specimens from acute and convalescent COVID-19 originated in the United States, Italy and Spain. T cells, B-cell-depleted T cells, or PBMCs supplied cDNA or gDNA.

In the source study's methods: Nucleated cell number was recorded as an estimate derived from reference gene primer amplification. Here immunoSEQ multiplex PCR was the method, and the copy in TCRdb shows in-frame clones only, minus some. V, J and clone size derive from that table, while D and trimming were established from the DNA sequence. Of about 120,000 clones listed, about 70% are singletons. The germline V gene encodes CDR1 SGDLS and CDR2 YYNGEE. The CDR3 has 15 amino acids. Germline trimming cut 4 bases from V and 0 bases from J; bases unmatched to any gene: 3. This TCR was recovered from a woman in her 70s with acute or convalescent COVID-19. V and J are TRBV9 and TRBJ1-4; TRBD1 agrees at 7 bases. The sample taken for sequencing was peripheral blood. CDR3 sequence: CASSYGQATNEKLFF. The CDR3 coding sequence is TGTGCCAGCAGCTACGGACAGGCAACTAATGAAAAACTGTTTTTT.